These T cell receptor beta chains were read from a single sample in a study of vaccination and CD4 T cells after COVID-19. TCRdb analysed the PCR reads with MiXCR anew, one entry per CDR3 protein. The table has some 6,500 distinct CDR3 sequences, about 34% seen once. These TCRs' antigens remain unknown. Sequencing used CD4+ T cells from blood, cultured in vitro. These receptors were taken from a human donor in good health. Both conserved end residues are trimmed from each CDR3. Fields, in order: J gene, V gene, CDR3 protein.

>TRBJ1-1|TRBV5-1
ASSEQDLGTEAF
>TRBJ2-5|TRBV11-2
ASSLGTEETQY
>TRBJ1-3|TRBV19
ASIRGPGNTIY
>TRBJ2-4|TRBV10-3
AIGTGENIQY
>TRBJ1-2|TRBV5-8
ASSLGRRGYT
>TRBJ1-5|TRBV15
ATSRDRGDIQH
>TRBJ2-1|TRBV24-1
ATGQGVMDEQF
>TRBJ1-3|TRBV30
AWSVLGNTIY
>TRBJ2-3|TRBV7-6
ASSPRTGATDTQY
>TRBJ2-7|TRBV24-1
ATSDTGTDKIGEQY
>TRBJ1-2|TRBV6-1
ASLSRQPLFDGYT
>TRBJ2-2|TRBV7-3
ASSLSGADANTGELF
>TRBJ1-2|TRBV29-1
SVNRGINLEYGYT
>TRBJ2-6|TRBV9
ASSVGQVKSYGANVLT
>TRBJ2-1|TRBV15
ATSREREQF
>TRBJ1-2|TRBV5-1
ASSWPGQENYGYT